This T cell receptor beta chain appears in the sequencing data of a study of regulatory dendritic cells for organ transplantation. Study-level results: Regulatory dendritic cells appeared to expand memory CD8+ clones less than mature ones.

The CDR3 length is 14 residues. The V segment lost 5 bases and the J segment 7 bases; nucleotides outside the gene matches: 11. From germline, CDR1 is MNHNS and CDR2 SASEGT. Naive CD45RA+ and memory CD45RO+ CD4+ or CD8+ T cells were FACS-sorted. This clone was seen only a few times. Its cognate antigen is unknown. Measured with immunoSEQ multiplex PCR; TCRdb has only the in-frame clones, and not every one. The sample consists of 20,000 to 25,000 clones, about 70% of them appearing once. The receptor's source is a human donor in good health. Sequencing was performed on memory CD4+ T cells from blood. The sample's subset: CD45RO+ memory T cells. The chain uses TRBV6-1 and TRBJ2-7; TRBD2 aligns across 7 bases. CDR3 protein: CASSQIGGGGEQYF. The CDR3 DNA is TGTGCCAGCAGTCAAATTGGGGGGGGAGGTGAGCAGTACTTC.